What follows are 16 T cell receptor beta chains derived from one specimen sequenced in a study of post-analysis software for immune sequencing data. Study conclusions and caveats: TRBV5-6, TRBV5-1 and TRBV20-1 were among four or five TRBV segments more frequent in patients than controls.

The authors incorporated unique molecular identifiers into the TCR beta cDNA libraries. TCRdb fed the PCR reads into MiXCR, producing one record per CDR3 protein. This table holds approximately 630,000 distinct CDR3 sequences, over 45% found once. No antigen is known for these receptors. The sample consisted of blood. The receptors were gathered from a girl aged 2-9 years with multiple sclerosis.

This rearrangement joins TRBV20-1 to TRBJ2-3; D remains unclear. V gave up 3 bases and J gave up 4 bases, with 5 bases separating them. Germline V gene data show CDR1 as DFQATT and CDR2 as SNEGSKA (reference sequence). The length of the CDR3 is 11 residues. The CDR3 sequence: CSARYPDTQYF. In nucleotides, the CDR3 is TGCAGTGCTAGGTACCCAGATACGCAGTATTTT.

The gene calls are TRBV5-1 and TRBJ2-7; 8 bases line up with TRBD1. Per germline, CDR1 SGHRS and CDR2 YFSETQ. V lost 4 bases to trimming and J lost 3 bases; unmatched junction nucleotides: 6. The CDR3 length is 14 residues. The CDR3 DNA reads TGCGCCAGCAGCCCGGGACAGGAATACTACGAGCAGTACTTC. Its protein is CASSPGQEYYEQYF.

This clonotype has just a few counts. The rearrangement joins TRBV20-1 to TRBJ1-2; D is possibly TRBD1 (5 bases). CDR3 length: 13 amino acids. V was clipped by 0 bases and J by 7 bases, with 12 bases between them. From germline, CDR1 is DFQATT and CDR2 SNEGSKA (reference sequence). CDR3 sequence: CSARESGRGGYTF. In nucleotides, the CDR3 is TGCAGTGCTAGAGAATCCGGGAGGGGTGGCTACACCTTC.

V usage is TRBV7-9 and J usage is TRBJ2-7; weak D call: TRBD2 (6 bases). The CDR3 is made up of 16 amino acids. Trimming removed 5 bases at V and 0 bases at J, with 17 bases between. The germline V gene has CDR1 SEHNR and CDR2 FQNEAQ (reference sequence). CDR3 loop: CASSPTGTYSSYEQYF. The CDR3 nucleotides are TGTGCCAGCAGCCCAACCGGGACTTATAGCTCCTACGAGCAGTACTTC.

This clonotype occurred once. The V and J genes are TRBV12-3 or TRBV12-4 and TRBJ2-1, with 8 bases identical to TRBD2. The CDR3 runs 14 residues. The V gene end was trimmed by 8 bases and the J gene end by 5 bases; junction bases not matched to a gene: 8. DNA for the CDR3: TGTGCCAGCGGTCGTAGCGGGGAACACAATGAGCAGTTCTTC. It translates to CASGRSGEHNEQFF.

This CDR3 is CSAGPFTTQYF. In DNA form, the CDR3 reads TGCAGCGCTGGCCCCTTTACTACCCAGTACTTC. The rearrangement links TRBV29-1 to TRBJ2-7; D is unresolved. The CDR3 covers 11 residues. Germline loops: CDR1 SQVTM, CDR2 ANQGSEA. Trimming left V 7 bases short and J 10 bases short, with 17 bases between.

In its sample, this clonotype was seen once. The chain uses TRBV6-5 and TRBJ2-1; TRBD1 matches 8 bases. This CDR3 spans 16 amino acids. The V and J ends lost 0 bases and 6 bases, in that order; junction bases with no gene match: 7. The V gene's germline CDR1 is MNHEY and CDR2 SVGAGI. This chain's CDR3 is CASSYSVGQGSNEQFF. CDR3 nucleotides: TGTGCCAGCAGTTACTCGGTAGGACAGGGTAGCAATGAGCAGTTCTTC.

The chain is built from TRBV29-1 and TRBJ1-2; no clear D gene. Deletions cut 3 bases from V and 4 bases from J, with 12 bases between. This CDR3 has 13 residues. Germline V lookup: CDR1 SQVTM, CDR2 ANQGSEA. This CDR3 is CSVDTGLTYGYTF. Here the CDR3 DNA reads TGCAGCGTTGACACCGGACTGACCTATGGCTACACCTTC.

V gene TRBV19 combines with J gene TRBJ1-2; the D gene is possibly TRBD1 (6 bases). In germline, CDR1 is LNHDA, CDR2 SQIVND (reference sequence). V lost 5 bases and J 8 bases, leaving 15 bases between the germline ends. The CDR3 has 13 amino acids. The chain's CDR3 is CASSVGQGFGYTF. In DNA form, the CDR3 reads TGTGCCAGTAGTGTCGGCCAGGGGTTCGGCTACACCTTC.

V gene TRBV20-1 combines with J gene TRBJ2-7; 10 positions agree with TRBD1. The CDR3 runs to 12 residues. CDR1 is DFQATT and CDR2 is SNEGSKA in the germline V gene (reference sequence). The ends lost 5 bases at V and 4 bases at J; junction bases unmatched: 2. CDR3 region: CSASDRGYEQYF. The DNA of the CDR3 is TGCAGTGCTTCGGACAGGGGGTACGAGCAGTACTTC.

This chain links TRBV7-2 with TRBJ2-4; TRBD1 aligns across 7 bases. The trim removed 5 bases at V and 0 bases at J, leaving 7 bases unmatched. In germline, CDR1 is SGHTA, CDR2 FQGNSA. The length of the CDR3 is 16 residues. CDR3 bases: TGTGCCAGCAGCCTGGACAGGAACAAAGCCAAAAACATTCAGTACTTC. Protein: CASSLDRNKAKNIQYF. Variable domain in full (rest from reference TRBV7-2 and TRBJ2-4): GAGVSQSPSNKVTEKGKDVELRCDPISGHTALYWYRQSLGQGLEFLIYFQGNSAPDKSGLPSDRFSAERTGGSVSTLTIQRTQQEDSAVYLCASSLDRNKAKNIQYFGAGTRLSVL.

The rearrangement joins TRBV9 to TRBJ1-2; D is uncertain. This CDR3 region has 15 residues. Germline values: CDR1 SGDLS, CDR2 YYNGEE. V gave up 3 bases and J gave up 4 bases, with 16 bases separating them. CDR3 bases: TGTGCCAGCAGCGCACGAGAAGGGTTCGGCTATGGCTACACCTTC. It translates to CASSAREGFGYGYTF. The full variable domain, completed using reference TRBV9 and TRBJ1-2, is DSGVTQTPKHLITATGQRVTLRCSPRSGDLSVYWYQQSLDQGLQFLIQYYNGEERAKGNILERFSAQQFPDLHSELNLSSLELGDSALYFCASSAREGFGYGYTFGSGTRLTVV.

The CDR3 protein is CSVSGQVVGNEQFF. For the CDR3, the DNA is TGCAGCGTTTCAGGGCAAGTAGTAGGTAATGAGCAGTTCTTC. The chain recombines TRBV29-1 with TRBJ2-1; TRBD1 is a possible D gene (5 bases). Trimming took 5 bases from V and 7 from J, leaving 18 bases between them. The CDR3 is 14 amino acids. Germline values: CDR1 SQVTM, CDR2 ANQGSEA.

The V and J genes are TRBV15 and TRBJ2-7, with TRBD2 as a possible D gene (6 bases). The J call may not be correct, given that the DNA end is closer to TRBJ2-5. CDR3 length equals 15 residues. Germline loops: CDR1 LNHNV, CDR2 YYDKDF (reference sequence). The CDR3 nucleotides read TGTGCCACCAGCGACGCCGTTCGGGGGAAGGAGACCCAGTACTTC. It translates to CATSDAVRGKETQYF.

The chain joins TRBV20-1 to TRBJ2-7; 11 bases fit TRBD2. The V gene end was trimmed by 2 bases and the J gene end by 6 bases; junction bases not matched to a gene: 18. The CDR3 sequence is 18 residues long. Germline V CDR1 and CDR2: DFQATT, SNEGSKA (reference sequence). The CDR3 DNA reads TGCAGTGCTAGACCTCCCTCCGAGACACTAGCGGGAGAGGGCGAGCAGTACTTC. It is translated as CSARPPSETLAGEGEQYF.

This chain links TRBV20-1 with TRBJ2-1; tentatively, D is TRBD2 (6 bases). Looked up from germline, CDR1 is DFQATT and CDR2 is SNEGSKA (reference sequence). The CDR3 consists of 14 residues. Between the trimmed V and J ends, which lost 6 bases and 1 base, there was a span of 13 bases. The DNA for the CDR3 is TGCAGTGCAGCTCCTAGCGTATCCTACAATGAGCAGTTCTTC. This codes for CSAAPSVSYNEQFF.